These T cell receptor beta chains were read from a single sample in a study of PD-L1 blockade in urothelial cancer. Libraries were prepared by immunoSEQ multiplex PCR; TCRdb keeps only in-frame clonotypes and omits some of them. The sample records roughly 56,000 clones, 86% being singletons. Sequences were derived from PBMCs, sampled around atezolizumab (anti-PD-L1) treatment. The receptors shown here come from a man between 60 and 70 years old with urothelial cancer. The CDR3 runs from the conserved cysteine through the conserved F or W. D genes are given only for firm matches. Rows give clone size only sometimes, using once, few, many, or a class for an expanded clone.

j_gene,abundance,v_gene,d_gene,CDR3aa,CDR3nt
TRBJ2-5,NA,TRBV5-6,TRBD2,CASSPIPSGGRETQYF,TGTGCCAGCAGCCCAATCCCTAGCGGGGGTCGAGAGACCCAGTACTTC
TRBJ2-7,NA,TRBV12-5,NA,CASGLDSQGALF,TGTGCTAGTGGTTTGGACTCCCAGGGCGCTCTCTTC
TRBJ2-3,once,TRBV30,NA,CACRGIADTQYF,TGTGCCTGCCGAGGGATTGCAGATACGCAGTATTTT
TRBJ2-7,many,TRBV6-5,NA,CASLSGLYEQYF,TGTGCCAGCCTAAGCGGCTTATACGAGCAGTACTTC
TRBJ2-1,NA,TRBV11-2,NA,CASSLGRAPSSYNEQFF,TGTGCCAGCAGCTTAGGCAGGGCCCCGAGCTCCTACAATGAGCAGTTCTTC
TRBJ2-7,NA,TRBV6-1,TRBD2,CASSQAGGQSSYEQYF,TGTGCCAGCAGTCAAGCGGGAGGACAAAGCTCCTACGAGCAGTACTTC
TRBJ2-7,NA,TRBV2,TRBD1,CASIRGPSYEQYF,TGTGCCAGCATCAGGGGGCCCTCCTACGAGCAGTACTTC
TRBJ2-3,NA,TRBV30,TRBD1,CAWTTGGDTQYF,TGTGCCTGGACAACAGGGGGAGATACGCAGTATTTT
TRBJ2-3,NA,TRBV28,NA,CASEGKGGPLSDTQYF,TGTGCCAGCGAGGGGAAGGGGGGGCCGTTATCGGATACGCAGTATTTT
TRBJ2-2,NA,TRBV29-1,NA,CSVVGRDNTGELFF,TGCAGCGTTGTAGGCAGGGATAACACCGGGGAGCTGTTTTTT
TRBJ1-5,once,TRBV30,NA,CAWSVEGTNQPQHF,TGTGCCTGGAGTGTCGAGGGTACGAATCAGCCCCAGCATTTT
TRBJ1-1,NA,TRBV30,NA,CAWHPGQLNTEAFF,TGTGCCTGGCACCCGGGACAACTGAACACTGAAGCTTTCTTT
TRBJ2-7,many,TRBV7-9,NA,CASSLRPELTQSYEQYF,TGTGCCAGCAGCTTACGTCCTGAACTTACTCAATCCTACGAGCAGTACTTC
TRBJ1-6,NA,TRBV2,TRBD1,CASKTGSSYNSPLHF,TGTGCCAGTAAGACAGGGAGCTCCTATAATTCACCCCTCCACTTT
TRBJ2-5,NA,TRBV5-1,TRBD2,CASRQGTSGTQETQYF,TGCGCCAGCAGGCAGGGGACTAGCGGGACGCAAGAGACCCAGTACTTC
TRBJ2-7,NA,TRBV15,TRBD2,CATSRPRTSGSYEQYF,TGTGCCACCAGCAGACCCCGGACTAGCGGGAGTTACGAGCAGTACTTC
TRBJ1-5,NA,TRBV2,TRBD1,CASSTEGQGARVNQPQHF,TGTGCCAGCAGCACAGAGGGACAGGGGGCTAGAGTGAATCAGCCCCAGCATTTT
TRBJ1-1,NA,TRBV6-5,NA,CATRRRENTEAFF,TGTGCTACCAGACGGCGGGAGAACACTGAAGCTTTCTTT
TRBJ2-1,NA,TRBV29-1,TRBD2,CSAYGTSGRIGSYNEQFF,TGCAGCGCCTACGGGACTAGCGGGAGAATTGGTTCCTACAATGAGCAGTTCTTC
TRBJ2-2,once,TRBV6-4,NA,CASSAGYTGELFF,TGTGCCAGCAGTGCGGGGTATACCGGGGAGCTGTTTTTT
TRBJ2-1,NA,TRBV6-1,TRBD2,CASLQTSGIHNEQFF,TGTGCCAGCCTCCAAACTAGCGGGATCCACAATGAGCAGTTCTTC
TRBJ1-1,NA,TRBV6-5,NA,CASGLQGMNTEAFF,TGTGCCAGCGGACTGCAGGGGATGAACACTGAAGCTTTCTTT
TRBJ2-2,NA,TRBV6-4,NA,CASSPFWTTDGELFF,TGTGCCAGCAGTCCTTTTTGGACAACGGACGGGGAGCTGTTTTTT
TRBJ1-5,NA,TRBV29-1,TRBD1,CSAIQGSGQPQHF,TGCAGCGCCATACAGGGGAGCGGTCAGCCCCAGCATTTT
TRBJ1-2,once,TRBV30,NA,CAWSSQASNYGYTF,TGTGCCTGGAGTAGCCAGGCCTCTAACTATGGCTACACCTTC
TRBJ2-3,NA,TRBV6-5,NA,CASSYSLLADTQYF,TGTGCCAGCAGTTACTCCTTACTCGCCGATACGCAGTATTTT
TRBJ2-6,NA,TRBV5-1,NA,CASSFDSSGANVLTF,TGCGCCAGCAGCTTCGACAGCTCTGGGGCCAACGTCCTGACTTTC
TRBJ2-1,NA,TRBV7-6,TRBD2,CASSLLRLAGQRNNEQFF,TGTGCCAGCAGCTTACTCCGACTAGCGGGTCAACGAAACAATGAGCAGTTCTTC
TRBJ2-7,few,TRBV2,NA,CASAVGEAYEQYF,TGTGCCAGCGCGGTAGGGGAAGCCTACGAGCAGTACTTC
TRBJ2-7,NA,TRBV19,NA,CASSIFRKGAYEQYF,TGTGCCAGTAGTATATTTCGAAAGGGGGCCTACGAGCAGTACTTC
TRBJ1-2,NA,TRBV28,TRBD1,CASIEGTGSGYTF,TGTGCCAGCATCGAGGGGACAGGGAGCGGCTACACCTTC
TRBJ2-1,NA,TRBV7-7,NA,CASSLGTNAYNEQFF,TGTGCTAGCAGCTTAGGGACAAACGCCTACAATGAGCAGTTCTTC
TRBJ2-7,NA,TRBV27,NA,CASSFSGVYEQYF,TGTGCCAGCAGTTTTTCCGGAGTATACGAGCAGTACTTC
TRBJ2-7,few,TRBV4-3,TRBD2,CASSQDLAGGTYEQYF,TGCGCCAGCAGCCAAGATTTAGCGGGGGGCACCTACGAGCAGTACTTC
TRBJ1-2,NA,TRBV6-1,NA,CASSEAARQPYGYTF,TGTGCCAGCAGTGAAGCAGCCCGACAGCCCTATGGCTACACCTTC
TRBJ2-6,NA,TRBV10-3,TRBD1,CAISAGQGAGGANVLTF,TGTGCCATCAGTGCGGGACAGGGGGCAGGAGGGGCCAACGTCCTGACTTTC
TRBJ2-1,NA,TRBV11-3,NA,CASSLGLVGLHNEQFF,TGTGCCAGCAGCTTAGGACTGGTTGGCCTACACAATGAGCAGTTCTTC
TRBJ1-6,NA,TRBV4-1,NA,CASSQDTAGPPSSYNSPLHF,TGCGCCAGCAGCCAAGATACAGCGGGGCCCCCGAGCTCCTATAATTCACCCCTCCACTTT
TRBJ1-2,NA,TRBV5-1,NA,CASSLAGHYGYTF,TGCGCCAGCAGCTTGGCAGGGCACTATGGCTACACCTTC
TRBJ2-3,NA,TRBV6-1,NA,CASSYGGTQYF,TGTGCCAGCAGTTACGGGGGTACGCAGTATTTT
TRBJ2-3,once,TRBV7-8,TRBD1,CASSLGQGETDTQYF,TGTGCCAGCAGCTTAGGACAGGGGGAAACAGATACGCAGTATTTT